The sequence of this T cell receptor (beta chain) was determined in a study of shared clonotypes between healthy human individuals. Whole-study findings and limits: It was observed that approximately 5% of naive CD4 clonotypes were shared across several donors.

The CDR3 consists of 15 residues. Germline V CDR1 and CDR2: LNHDA, SQIVND (reference sequence). Trimming cost V 0 bases and J 1 base, with 6 bases left between them. Several immunoSEQ 96-well plates shared each subset's DNA, each plate a replicate. Repertoires were generated with immunoSEQ multiplex PCR, while TCRdb's copy carries only in-frame clones and drops some. The sample includes fewer than 3 million clones, roughly 90% of them seen just once. Concerning this clone: Its target is unknown.

The chain recombines TRBV19 with TRBJ2-2; D is ambiguous. Sequencing input: naive CD4+ T cells from PBMCs. As for subset: CD45RA+ positively selected. This TCR derives from a man aged 18 to 30 in good health. Some clones in this sample may be carry-over from other donors' samples. CDR3 bases: TGTGCCAGTAGTATAGAGGGCGGGAACACCGGGGAGCTGTTTTTT. Its translation: CASSIEGGNTGELFF.